Below, 31 T cell receptor beta chains from the same sample are listed, as sequenced in a study of CXCR3-negative and CXCR3-positive naive CD8 T cells. UMI-labeled 5' RACE TRB cDNA libraries were prepared from the cells. TCRdb re-called the 5' RACE reads and shows each CDR3 protein once, DNA omitted. This repertoire includes around 96,000 distinct CDR3 sequences. The sample consisted of naive CXCR3- CD8+ T cells from blood. Indicated subset: CD45RO-CCR7+CD27+CD95- naive CD8+ T cells lacking CXCR3 (TNR3-). The receptors stem from a human donor in good health. Some clones in this sample may be carry-over from other donors' samples.

The J gene is TRBJ2-2, the V gene TRBV6-1. The germline V gene encodes CDR1 MNHNS and CDR2 SASEGT. The CDR3 length is 15 residues. CDR3 protein: CASSETDLSTGELFF.

This chain links TRBV29-1 with TRBJ1-1. CDR1 and CDR2 from the germline V gene are SQVTM and ANQGSEA. There are 13 residues in the CDR3. CDR3 region: CSVPRGGGTEAFF.

The chain is built from TRBV6-5 and TRBJ1-1. The V gene's germline CDR1 is MNHEY and CDR2 SVGAGI. The CDR3 extends over 15 amino acids. The CDR3 protein is CASSYSARLNTEAFF.

The chain is built from TRBV29-1 and TRBJ2-5; TCRdb indicates TRBD1, and absent DNA this call remains unverified. There are 15 residues in the CDR3. Germline V gene sequence: CDR1 SQVTM, CDR2 ANQGSEA. Here the CDR3 reads CSVVSRDSEQETQYF.

The chain combines TRBV29-1 with TRBJ2-7; TCRdb returns TRBD1, unconfirmable since there is no DNA. The V gene's germline CDR1 is SQVTM and CDR2 ANQGSEA. The CDR3 has 15 amino acids. The CDR3 protein is CSVYFRDRVTYEQYF.

CDR3 loop: CASSFSEKLFF. The J gene is TRBJ1-4, the V gene TRBV5-8. The CDR3 is 11 amino acids. The V gene's germline CDR1 is SGHTS and CDR2 YDEGEE. Looking up the rest from reference TRBV5-8 and TRBJ1-4 gives the full variable domain: EAGVTQSPTHLIKTRGQQATLRCSPISGHTSVYWYQQALGLGLQFLLWYDEGEERNRGNFPPRFSGRQFPNYSSELNVNALELEDSALYLCASSFSEKLFFGSGTQLSVL.

The chain recombines TRBV12-3 or TRBV12-4 with TRBJ2-1. The CDR3 runs 11 residues. CDR3 residues: CASSLDIEQFF.

The chain links TRBV5-1 to TRBJ2-2; TCRdb's assignment of TRBD1 cannot be checked, as there is no DNA. This CDR3 contains 12 residues. Germline V CDR1 and CDR2: SGHRS, YFSETQ. CDR3 sequence reads: CASRGQSGELFF. The variable domain in full, with the rest retrieved from reference TRBV5-1 and TRBJ2-2, is KAGVTQTPRYLIKTRGQQVTLSCSPISGHRSVSWYQQTPGQGLQFLFEYFSETQRNKGNFPGRFSGRQFSNSRSEMNVSTLELGDSALYLCASRGQSGELFFGEGSRLTVL.

This sequence joins TRBV27 and TRBJ2-7; TCRdb proposes TRBD1, but this gene call is untestable without DNA. Germline lookup yields CDR1 MNHEY and CDR2 SMNVEV (reference sequence). The CDR3 is 13 amino acids. CDR3 protein: CASTQGSSYEQYF.

The chain carries TRBV28 and TRBJ2-1; TCRdb designates TRBD1, a call that cannot be tested without DNA. Germline assignment: CDR1 MDHEN and CDR2 SYDVKM. This CDR3 has 14 residues. This CDR3 is CASCGTGGCLMQFF. Combining the CDR3 with reference TRBV28 and TRBJ2-1 gives the whole variable domain DVKVTQSSRYLVKRTGEKVFLECVQDMDHENMFWYRQDPGLGLRLIYFSYDVKMKEKGDIPEGYSVSREKKERFSLILESASTNQTSMYLCASCGTGGCLMQFFGPGTRLTVL.

V is TRBV7-2 and J is TRBJ1-1; TCRdb calls TRBD1, which cannot be checked without DNA. Germline lookup yields CDR1 SGHTA and CDR2 FQGNSA. The CDR3 loop spans 14 amino acids. This chain's CDR3 is CASSGRDVNTEAFF.

This rearrangement joins TRBV28 to TRBJ2-2; TCRdb's D call, TRBD1, is unchecked because there is no DNA. The length of the CDR3 is 15 residues. Per the germline V gene, CDR1 is MDHEN and CDR2 is SYDVKM. CDR3 region: CASSPPGINTGELFF.

The V and J genes are TRBV15 and TRBJ1-6; the D gene TCRdb calls, TRBD1, cannot be checked with no DNA. Germline CDR1 and CDR2: LNHNV and YYDKDF (reference sequence). The CDR3 contains 16 residues. The CDR3 is CATSRTRMDYNSPLHF.

CDR3 protein: CSVETSATYNEQFF. The genes are TRBV29-1 and TRBJ2-1; TCRdb names TRBD2, which stays unverified in the absence of DNA. The CDR3 runs 14 residues. In germline, CDR1 is SQVTM, CDR2 ANQGSEA.

V is TRBV29-1 and J is TRBJ2-2. This CDR3 region has 12 residues. The germline V gene encodes CDR1 SQVTM and CDR2 ANQGSEA. CDR3 sequence reads: CSITANTGELFF.

The CDR3: CASSDNWDSSNYGYTF. The chain is built from TRBV9 and TRBJ1-2; no DNA is available, so the TRBD1 call from TCRdb remains unchecked. Germline CDR1 SGDLS, CDR2 YYNGEE. This CDR3 comprises 16 residues.

This rearrangement joins TRBV29-1 to TRBJ2-5; TCRdb returns TRBD1, unconfirmable since there is no DNA. The CDR3 is made up of 15 amino acids. Germline loops: CDR1 SQVTM, CDR2 ANQGSEA. The CDR3: CSVDGTGNDLETQYF.

CDR3 in amino acids: CASSPTVMNTEAFF. This sequence joins TRBV7-9 and TRBJ1-1. Germline values: CDR1 SEHNR, CDR2 FQNEAQ (reference sequence). There are 14 residues in the CDR3.

This chain uses TRBV21-1 with TRBJ2-7; without DNA, the TCRdb call of TRBD2 cannot be checked. TRBV21-1 is given as a pseudogene. The CDR3 is made up of 15 amino acids. The CDR3 sequence: CASSSGGSPSYEQYF.

The chain is built from TRBV9 and TRBJ2-7; checking the TCRdb D call of TRBD1 is not possible without DNA. Germline CDR1 is SGDLS and CDR2 is YYNGEE. The CDR3 totals 14 residues. The CDR3 region is CASSLTGGTYEQYF.

This chain uses TRBV29-1 with TRBJ2-7. This CDR3 contains 16 residues. Germline CDR1 and CDR2: SQVTM and ANQGSEA. This CDR3 reads CSVSTARHSFSYEQYF.

The chain couples TRBV7-3 to TRBJ2-1; with no DNA, the TCRdb D assignment of TRBD2 cannot be verified. Germline lookup yields CDR1 SGHTA and CDR2 FQGTGA. The length of the CDR3 is 14 residues. CDR3 protein: CASSPPDRYNEQFF. The whole variable domain, filled in from reference TRBV7-3 and TRBJ2-1, reads GAGVSQTPSNKVTEKGKYVELRCDPISGHTALYWYRQSLGQGPEFLIYFQGTGAADDSGLPNDRFFAVRPEGSVSTLKIQRTERGDSAVYLCASSPPDRYNEQFFGPGTRLTVL.

The J gene is TRBJ2-7, the V gene TRBV27; the TCRdb D gene call, TRBD2, has no DNA to confirm it. The CDR3 runs to 13 residues. Germline-derived CDR1 and CDR2 are MNHEY and SMNVEV (reference sequence). Here the CDR3 reads CASRTGLKDEQYF.

The chain links TRBV18 to TRBJ2-1. CDR3 length: 14 residues. The germline V gene encodes CDR1 KGHSH and CDR2 LQKENI. The CDR3 loop is CASSPVSSYNEQFF.

V is TRBV27 and J is TRBJ2-3. CDR3 length: 13 residues. Germline V lookup: CDR1 MNHEY, CDR2 SMNVEV (reference sequence). The CDR3 loop reads CASSFDVTDTQYF.

The CDR3 sequence: CATSRDRELAKNIQYF. The genes are TRBV15 and TRBJ2-4. This CDR3 is built from 16 residues. The germline CDR1 and CDR2 sequences are LNHNV and YYDKDF (reference sequence).

This chain uses TRBV7-3 with TRBJ2-1; the D call from TCRdb, TRBD2, cannot be confirmed without DNA. CDR1 SGHTA and CDR2 FQGTGA come from the germline V gene. CDR3 length equals 13 residues. This CDR3 is CASSSLGSSEQFF.

The rearrangement joins TRBV27 to TRBJ1-2. The CDR3 runs 13 residues. Germline V gene sequence: CDR1 MNHEY, CDR2 SMNVEV (reference sequence). Here the CDR3 reads CASSSAANYGYTF.

The rearrangement uses TRBV4-1 and TRBJ2-7; the TCRdb call, TRBD2, lacks DNA for checking. This CDR3 has 16 amino acids. Germline V lookup: CDR1 MGHRA, CDR2 YSYEKL. This chain's CDR3 is CASSQNSGSLLYEQYF.

The chain has TRBV11-2 and TRBJ2-3; the TRBD1 assignment by TCRdb is unverifiable without DNA. This CDR3 region has 16 residues. Germline values: CDR1 SGHAT, CDR2 FQNNGV. CDR3 protein: CASSSDRVRQADTQYF.

The V gene is TRBV4-1, the J gene TRBJ2-3. This CDR3 has 11 residues. The V gene's germline CDR1 is MGHRA and CDR2 YSYEKL. This CDR3 reads CASSQTDTQYF.